This T cell receptor (beta chain) appears in the sequencing data of a study of blood T cell repertoires in COVID-19. During the 2 weeks before they entered the study, exposed participants had met someone with a PCR-confirmed or clinician-diagnosed COVID-19 case. Methods used by the authors: Nucleated cell number was recorded as an estimate derived from reference gene primer amplification. Profiling relied on immunoSEQ multiplex PCR, and the TCRdb table lists in-frame clones only, not all of them. V and J calls plus clone size are reproduced from that table; the DNA served to infer D and trimming. Of some 400,000 clones detected, approximately 90% appear once; the ten largest clones hold more than 0.85%. Germline V CDR1 and CDR2: KGHSH, LQKENI. The CDR3 totals 15 residues. V lost 2 bases and J 5 bases, leaving 15 bases between the germline ends.

This rearrangement joins TRBV18 to TRBJ1-2; D remains unclear. Sequenced sample: PBMCs or T cells enriched from blood (not recorded which). This sequence was found in a woman in her thirties or forties who had been exposed to COVID-19. In DNA, the CDR3 is TGTGCCAGCTCACCATTTATCACAAGGGAGTATGGCTACACCTTC. Residues: CASSPFITREYGYTF.